This T cell receptor (beta chain) was recovered during a study of shared clonotypes between healthy human individuals. Findings and caveats of the study: Naive subsets typically showed greater estimated richness than memory subsets.

Remarks on this clone: Its antigen is not known.

CDR3 length equals 17 residues. Germline CDR1 and CDR2: MGHDK and SYGVNS. Using immunoSEQ multiplex PCR, the repertoire was profiled, and TCRdb retains in-frame clones only, with some absent. Here the sample spans around 100,000 clones, about 70% being singletons. Only Caucasian adults living in Nashville, Tennessee served as donors. The clonotype originates from a woman in her 30s in good health. V is TRBV25-1 and J is TRBJ2-5; D gene unclear. Near its end, the DNA agrees better with TRBJ2-7, so the J call may be wrong. The sample taken for sequencing was memory CD8+ T cells sorted from blood. Subset reported: CD45RO+ cells pooled with CCR7-negative TemRA cells. CDR3 coding DNA: TGTGCCAGCAGTGAATCTAGTAGTATCGGGCCAGCCTACGAGCAGTACTTC. It encodes CASSESSSIGPAYEQYF.